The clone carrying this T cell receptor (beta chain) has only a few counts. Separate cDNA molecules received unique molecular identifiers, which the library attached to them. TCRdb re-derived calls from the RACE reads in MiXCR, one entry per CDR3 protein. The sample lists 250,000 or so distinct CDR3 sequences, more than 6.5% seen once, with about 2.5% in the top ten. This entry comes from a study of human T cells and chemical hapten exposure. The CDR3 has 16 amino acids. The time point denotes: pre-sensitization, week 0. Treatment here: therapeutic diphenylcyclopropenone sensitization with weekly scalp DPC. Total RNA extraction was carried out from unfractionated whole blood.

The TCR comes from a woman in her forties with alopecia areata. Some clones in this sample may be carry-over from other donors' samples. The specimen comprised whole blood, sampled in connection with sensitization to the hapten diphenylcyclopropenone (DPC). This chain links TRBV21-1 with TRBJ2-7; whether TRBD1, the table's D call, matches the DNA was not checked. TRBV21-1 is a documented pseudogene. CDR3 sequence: CASSKGKGQGTYEQYF. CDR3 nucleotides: TGTGCCAGCAGCAAAGGTAAAGGACAGGGGACGTACGAGCAGTACTTC.